Listed below are T cell receptor beta chains from one sample, sequenced in a study of vaccination effects on CD4 cells after COVID-19. Data came from immunoSEQ multiplex PCR; TCRdb stores just in-frame clones and leaves some out. The top ten hold just under 15% of the sample, which has tens of thousands of clones, 70% to 85% seen once. Which antigens these TCRs recognize remains unknown. Here the sequenced sample was CD4+ T cells from PBMCs cultured without peptide, taken after COVID-19 vaccination. Receptors were obtained from a human donor who received a COVID-19 vaccine. Each CDR3 is given with its conserved first and last residue. A D gene is named only where the DNA matches it firmly. Clone size is shown for a subset of rows, as once, few, many or a class of expanded clone.

>TRBV10-3|NA|NA|13|TRBJ1-4
TGTGCCGTCGCGACAGACTATAATGAAAAACTGTTTTTT
CAVATDYNEKLFF
>TRBV9|TRBD1|NA|14|TRBJ2-5
TGTGCCAGCAGCGTAGGGACAGGGCGAGAGACCCAGTACTTC
CASSVGTGRETQYF
>TRBV5-5|NA|NA|14|TRBJ1-6
TGTGCCAGCAGCTTCTCAGGCATTAATTCACCCCTCCACTTT
CASSFSGINSPLHF
>TRBV6-1|NA|NA|15|TRBJ2-5
TGTGCCAGCAGTGAAGGTGCCATGGTGGGAGAGACCCAGTACTTC
CASSEGAMVGETQYF
>TRBV6-2/TRBV6-3|TRBD1|NA|16|TRBJ2-7
TGTGCCAGCAGCCCAGGACAGGGGGTCCCCTTACGCGAGCAGTACTTC
CASSPGQGVPLREQYF
>TRBV9|NA|NA|14|TRBJ1-1
TGTGCCAGCAGCCCACGAGGGGTCTACACTGAAGCTTTCTTT
CASSPRGVYTEAFF
>TRBV6-5|TRBD1|NA|14|TRBJ1-2
TGTGCCAGCAGGACACAGGGGGCGCCGGCTGGCTACACCTTC
CASRTQGAPAGYTF
>TRBV4-3|NA|NA|18|TRBJ1-1
TGCGCCAGCAGCCAAGATAGCGGTTATTGGCAGGGAAACACTGAAGCTTTCTTT
CASSQDSGYWQGNTEAFF
>TRBV6-5|NA|NA|12|TRBJ1-1
TGTGCCAGCTGGAGGGGGGACACTGAAGCTTTCTTT
CASWRGDTEAFF
>TRBV15|TRBD1|NA|16|TRBJ1-2
TGTGCCACCAGCAGAGAAACAGGGGGCTGGGTAGGAGGCTACACCTTC
CATSRETGGWVGGYTF
>TRBV7-5|NA|NA|16|TRBJ1-3
TGTGCCAGAAGCTCGCTACAAATTACCTCTGGAAACACCATATATTTT
CARSSLQITSGNTIYF
>TRBV7-9|NA|NA|18|TRBJ1-6
TGTGCCAGCAGCTTTTCGGGTGCCTCTAAATCCTATAATTCACCCCTCCACTTT
CASSFSGASKSYNSPLHF
>TRBV2|NA|NA|14|TRBJ1-3
TGTGCCAGCAGTGAACTCCCGTCTGGAAACACCATATATTTT
CASSELPSGNTIYF
>TRBV9|NA|NA|15|TRBJ1-6
TGTGCCAGCAGCGCCGACGTTATTATCAATTCACCCCTCCACTTT
CASSADVIINSPLHF
>TRBV9|NA|NA|16|TRBJ1-4
TGTGCCAGCAGCGTAGGGACCGTCGCAACTAATGAAAAACTGTTTTTT
CASSVGTVATNEKLFF
>TRBV19|NA|NA|12|TRBJ1-2
TGTGCCAGTAGTATGATGGATAGTGGCTACACCTTC
CASSMMDSGYTF
>TRBV7-9|NA|once|16|TRBJ1-2
TGTGCCAGCAGCCCCCCCTCCCCTGGGGTTTCTTATGGCTACACCTTC
CASSPPSPGVSYGYTF
>TRBV6-2/TRBV6-3|NA|NA|18|TRBJ2-7
TGTGCCAGCAGTTACGTTGCTCGTCAGGGGTTCTCTTCCTACGAGCAGTACTTC
CASSYVARQGFSSYEQYF
>TRBV28|TRBD2|NA|16|TRBJ2-1
TGTGCCAGCAGTTTCATTGGACTAGCGGGCGACAATGAGCAGTTCTTC
CASSFIGLAGDNEQFF
>TRBV2|NA|NA|14|TRBJ1-4
TGTGCCAGCAGTCGGACAGCAACTAATGAAAAACTGTTTTTT
CASSRTATNEKLFF
>TRBV19|TRBD1|NA|14|TRBJ1-5
TGTGCCAGTACCGGGACAGGGATCAATCAGCCCCAGCATTTT
CASTGTGINQPQHF
>TRBV7-2|NA|NA|15|TRBJ1-2
TGTGCCAGCAGCTTAGCGAGCGGCAACCTCTATGGCTACACCTTC
CASSLASGNLYGYTF
>TRBV3-1/TRBV3-2|TRBD2|NA|15|TRBJ2-1
TGTGCCAGCAGCCAACGGACTAGCGGGAGGCTCCGTCCGTTCTTC
CASSQRTSGRLRPFF
>TRBV19|NA|few|14|TRBJ1-3
TGTGCCAGTAAGAGCGGGGACACCCGAAACACCATATATTTT
CASKSGDTRNTIYF
>TRBV6-5|TRBD2|NA|15|TRBJ2-7
TGTGCCAGCAGTCTCACGGGGGGGGGCGTTTACGAGCAGTACTTC
CASSLTGGGVYEQYF